This T cell receptor beta chain was identified during a study of spatial heterogeneity in lung cancer (dated by TCRdb to between 2018 and 2020). Context from the whole study: Beta-chain transcripts were consistently detected in greater numbers than alpha-chain transcripts, which likely reflects a higher abundance of beta-chain transcripts. TCR transcript counts in tumor regions correlated strongly with a T cell transcriptional module score from matched bulk RNA-seq. In the raw uncorrected reads, each unique combination of TCR and UMI appeared more than ten times on average. In non-small cell lung cancer, the study quantitatively compared TCR alpha and beta repertoires across several tumor regions, matched nontumor lung, and blood. Nonsynonymous mutation counts, determined by whole-exome sequencing of tumor tissue, were related to TCR repertoire features. Both alpha and beta chains were TCR-sequenced in 200 or so tumor regions, under 80 matched nontumor lung samples and more than 50 PBMC samples obtained at surgery.

What this sample's time point label stands for: sample taken at primary tumor resection. The donors were approximately 70 patients from the lung TRACERx cohort who had early-stage, untreated non-small cell lung cancer. TCR sequencing used whole RNA extracted from tumor and nontumor lung tissue, or from cryopreserved PBMC samples, without cell sorting. Patients were selected for TCR sequencing only if sufficient RNA was available from at least two tumor regions. Before selection, tumor and adjacent nontumor lung specimens were reviewed by a lung pathologist. The method was 5' RACE. For sequencing, a NextSeq 500 was employed. To allow correction of PCR and sequencing errors, the TCR library protocol tagged every TCR cDNA molecule with a unique molecular identifier. The authors' pipeline ran thus. TCR identification, UMI-based error correction and CDR3 extraction were all carried out with Decombinator tools. TCRs above a frequency of 2 per 1,000, corresponding to the top 1% of the tumor frequency distribution, were defined as expanded. Expanded tumor TCRs were classed as regional if statistically deemed absent (corrected P<0.05) from at least one tumor region, otherwise ubiquitous. Renyi diversity was calculated using the R vegan package after each repertoire was subsampled 100 times to 5,000 TCRs. To build CDR3 similarity networks, amino acid triplet string-kernel similarity was used, and CDR3s were connected when their pairwise similarity was above 0.82. The public reads were run again by TCRdb, first through fastp at Q25 and then through MiXCR, and only productive beta chains were kept. Every CDR3 protein is listed once, alongside the most common genes and DNA of its rows. Here the V and J calls rest on TCRdb's processing, not on the authors' analysis. The sample contains roughly 8,000 distinct CDR3 sequences, 8.2% of them found a single time. Roughly 4.3% of the sample lies in the top ten.

Study-level results and caveats: The number of expanded intratumoral alpha and beta TCRs correlated with the tumor nonsynonymous mutation count. TCR-seq was estimated to cover only 6.5% to 9% of tumor T cells for alpha chains and 13% for beta chains. Additional single-cell paired TCR alpha and beta sequencing was considered necessary to confirm, at a functional level, the hypothesis that regional TCRs recognize regional mutations. Counts of ubiquitous and regional expanded TCRs correlated with counts of ubiquitous and regional nonsynonymous mutations, respectively.

From the cysteine through the phenylalanine, the CDR3 covers 15 amino acids. Only the CDR3 part of the read is kept: 45 bases, read in frame from the first base. V lost 6 bases and J lost 0 bases, and the count of bases not matched to a germline gene is 6. The germline V gene specifies LGHNT as CDR1 and FRNRAP as CDR2. This clonotype counts as medium-sized (0.01 to 0.1%). There is no known antigen for this receptor. No clone much larger than this one lies a single base away; base qualities are absent. The chain is made from TRBV12-5 and TRBJ2-5; 8 bases in the middle match TRBD1. The sequencing used lung tumor tissue, collected at surgery. The TCR comes from a male donor with early-stage non-small cell lung cancer. The CDR3 here reads CASGLGQANQETQYF. The bases are TGTGCTAGTGGACTGGGACAGGCGAACCAAGAGACCCAGTACTTC.